This T cell receptor (beta chain) was retrieved from a study of blood T cell repertoires in COVID-19. Study context: Samples taken during acute and convalescent COVID-19 were collected in the United States, Italy and Spain. From T cells, B-cell-depleted T cells, or PBMCs came the material, which was cDNA or gDNA.

Original handling: Nucleated cell number was recorded as an estimate derived from reference gene primer amplification. Clones were read by immunoSEQ multiplex PCR, and TCRdb kept only the in-frame ones, dropping some. For V, J and clone size, that table is used; D and trimming come from the DNA. The data hold some 400,000 clones, with about 90% observed a single time. The sample holds one count of this clone. V lost 5 bases, J lost 2 bases, and 14 bases lay in between. This CDR3 comprises 15 residues. CDR1 MNHEY and CDR2 SVGEGT come from the germline V gene. The specimen sequenced was peripheral blood. This TCR was sampled from a man aged 18 to 35 with active or convalescent COVID-19. This chain links TRBV6-2 or TRBV6-3 with TRBJ2-3, with D tentatively TRBD1 (6 bases). DNA of the CDR3: TGTGCCAGCAGTCCGTGGACAGACCTCACAGATACGCAGTATTTT. Protein sequence: CASSPWTDLTDTQYF.